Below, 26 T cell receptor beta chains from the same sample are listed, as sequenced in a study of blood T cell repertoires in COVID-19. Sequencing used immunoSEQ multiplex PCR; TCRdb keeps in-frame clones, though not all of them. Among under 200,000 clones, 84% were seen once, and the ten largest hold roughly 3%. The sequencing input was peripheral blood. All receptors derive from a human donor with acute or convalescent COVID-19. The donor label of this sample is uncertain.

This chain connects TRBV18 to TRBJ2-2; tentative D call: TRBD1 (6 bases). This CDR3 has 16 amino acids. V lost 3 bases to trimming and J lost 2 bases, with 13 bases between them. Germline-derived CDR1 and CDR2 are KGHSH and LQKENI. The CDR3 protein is CASSPPGDQNTGELFF. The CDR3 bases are TGTGCCAGCTCACCGCCAGGGGACCAAAACACCGGGGAGCTGTTTTTT.

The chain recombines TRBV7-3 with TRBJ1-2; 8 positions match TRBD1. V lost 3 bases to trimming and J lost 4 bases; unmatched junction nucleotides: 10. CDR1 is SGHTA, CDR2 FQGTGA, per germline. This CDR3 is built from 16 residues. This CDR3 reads CASSFGGQGRTYGYTF. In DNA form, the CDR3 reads TGTGCCAGCAGCTTCGGCGGACAGGGAAGGACCTATGGCTACACCTTC.

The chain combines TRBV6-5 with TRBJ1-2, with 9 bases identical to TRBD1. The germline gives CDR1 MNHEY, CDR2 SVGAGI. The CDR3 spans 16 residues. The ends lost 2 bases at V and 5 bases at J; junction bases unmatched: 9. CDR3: CASSYLQGAPWYGYTF. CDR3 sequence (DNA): TGTGCCAGCAGTTACCTACAGGGGGCGCCGTGGTATGGCTACACCTTC.

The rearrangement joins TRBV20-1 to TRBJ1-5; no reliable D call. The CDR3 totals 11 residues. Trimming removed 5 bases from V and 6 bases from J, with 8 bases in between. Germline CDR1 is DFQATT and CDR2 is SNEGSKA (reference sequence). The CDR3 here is CSASTVQPQHF. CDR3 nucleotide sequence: TGCAGTGCTTCTACGGTTCAGCCCCAGCATTTT.

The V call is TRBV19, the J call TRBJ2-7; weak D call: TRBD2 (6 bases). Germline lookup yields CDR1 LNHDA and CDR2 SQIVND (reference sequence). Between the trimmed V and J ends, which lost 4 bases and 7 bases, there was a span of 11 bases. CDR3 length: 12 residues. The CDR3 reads CASSTLRGEQYF. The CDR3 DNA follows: TGTGCCAGTAGTACGCTCCGGGGGGAGCAGTACTTC.

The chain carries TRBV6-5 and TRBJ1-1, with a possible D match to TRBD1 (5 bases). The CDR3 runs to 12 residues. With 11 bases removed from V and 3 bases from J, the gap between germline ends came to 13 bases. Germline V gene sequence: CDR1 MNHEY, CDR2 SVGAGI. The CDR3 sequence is CACHAGYTEAFF. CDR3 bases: TGTGCCTGTCACGCAGGGTACACTGAAGCTTTCTTT.

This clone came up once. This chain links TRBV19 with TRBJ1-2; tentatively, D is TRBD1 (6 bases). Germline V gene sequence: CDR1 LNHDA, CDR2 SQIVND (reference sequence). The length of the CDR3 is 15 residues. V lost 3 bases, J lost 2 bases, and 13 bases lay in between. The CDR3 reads CASSMGAGRNYGYTF. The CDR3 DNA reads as TGTGCCAGTAGTATGGGGGCCGGTCGGAACTATGGCTACACCTTC.

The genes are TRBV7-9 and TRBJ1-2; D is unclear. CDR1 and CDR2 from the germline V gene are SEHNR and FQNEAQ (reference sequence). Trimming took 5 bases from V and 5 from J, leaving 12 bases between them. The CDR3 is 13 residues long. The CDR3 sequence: CASSLNNLYGYTF. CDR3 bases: TGTGCCAGCAGCCTGAACAACCTTTATGGCTACACCTTC.

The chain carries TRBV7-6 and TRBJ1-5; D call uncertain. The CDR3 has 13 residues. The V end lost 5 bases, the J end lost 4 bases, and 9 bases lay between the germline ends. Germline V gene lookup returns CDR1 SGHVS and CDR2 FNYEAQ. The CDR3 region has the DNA TGTGCCAGCAGCCAGAGCAGGAATCAGCCCCAGCATTTT. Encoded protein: CASSQSRNQPQHF.

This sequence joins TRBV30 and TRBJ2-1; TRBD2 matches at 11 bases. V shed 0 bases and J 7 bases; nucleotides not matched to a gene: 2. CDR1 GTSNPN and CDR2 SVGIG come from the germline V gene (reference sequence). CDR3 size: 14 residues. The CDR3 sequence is CAWSVGLAVNEQFF. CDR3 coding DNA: TGTGCCTGGAGTGTGGGACTAGCGGTGAATGAGCAGTTCTTC.

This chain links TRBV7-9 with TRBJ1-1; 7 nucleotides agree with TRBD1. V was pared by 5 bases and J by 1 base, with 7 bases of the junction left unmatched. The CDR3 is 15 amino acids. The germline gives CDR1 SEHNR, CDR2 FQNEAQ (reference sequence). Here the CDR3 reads CASSMTGKRNTEAFF. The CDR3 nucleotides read TGTGCCAGCAGCATGACAGGGAAGCGGAACACTGAAGCTTTCTTT.

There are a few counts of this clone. Here the CDR3 reads CSDIREGGNYGYTF. Written as DNA, the CDR3 is TGCAGCGATATTAGAGAGGGTGGTAACTATGGCTACACCTTC. The chain joins TRBV29-1 to TRBJ1-2, with D hard to call. The CDR3 loop spans 14 amino acids. The germline gives CDR1 SQVTM, CDR2 ANQGSEA. Between the trimmed V and J ends, which lost 7 bases and 1 base, there was a span of 16 bases.

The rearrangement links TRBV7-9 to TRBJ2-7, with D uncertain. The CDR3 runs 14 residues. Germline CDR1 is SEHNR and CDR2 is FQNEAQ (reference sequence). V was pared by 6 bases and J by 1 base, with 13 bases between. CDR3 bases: TGTGCCAGCAGGCTAATGGCAGGATCCTACGAGCAGTACTTC. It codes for CASRLMAGSYEQYF. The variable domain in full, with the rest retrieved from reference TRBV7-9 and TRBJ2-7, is DTGVSQNPRHKITKRGQNVTFRCDPISEHNRLYWYRQTLGQGPEFLTYFQNEAQLEKSRLLSDRFSAERPKGSFSTLEIQRTEQGDSAMYLCASRLMAGSYEQYFGPGTRLTVT.

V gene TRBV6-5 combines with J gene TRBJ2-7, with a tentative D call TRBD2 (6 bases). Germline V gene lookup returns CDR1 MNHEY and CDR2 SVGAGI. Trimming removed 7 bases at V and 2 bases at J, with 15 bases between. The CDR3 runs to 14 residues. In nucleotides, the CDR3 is TGTGCCAGCAAAGGGGACTCCCTAGCCTACGAGCAGTACTTC. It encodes CASKGDSLAYEQYF.

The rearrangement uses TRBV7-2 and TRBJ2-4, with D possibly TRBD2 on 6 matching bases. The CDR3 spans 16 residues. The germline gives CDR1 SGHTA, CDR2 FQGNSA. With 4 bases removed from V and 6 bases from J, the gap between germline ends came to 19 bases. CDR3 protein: CASSSSFGTSGNIQYF. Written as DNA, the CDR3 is TGTGCCAGCAGCTCCTCCTTTGGGACTTCTGGAAACATTCAGTACTTC.

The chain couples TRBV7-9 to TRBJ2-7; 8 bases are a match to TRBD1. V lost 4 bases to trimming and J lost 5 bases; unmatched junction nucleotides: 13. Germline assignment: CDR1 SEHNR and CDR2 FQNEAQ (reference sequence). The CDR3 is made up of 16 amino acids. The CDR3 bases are TGTGCCAGCAGCTCGGTTGGAGGGACAGGTCGAGACGAGCAGTACTTC. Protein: CASSSVGGTGRDEQYF.

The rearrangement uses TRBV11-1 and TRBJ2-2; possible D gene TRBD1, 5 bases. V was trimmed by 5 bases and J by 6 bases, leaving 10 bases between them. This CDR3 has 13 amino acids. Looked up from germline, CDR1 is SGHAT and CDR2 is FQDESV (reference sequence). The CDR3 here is CASSRRESGELFF. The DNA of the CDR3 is TGTGCCAGCAGCCGCAGGGAATCCGGGGAGCTGTTTTTT.

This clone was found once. The DNA of the CDR3 is TGTGCCAGCTCGCTAAGACCCGCTGAGGGAACAGATACGCAGTATTTT. This codes for CASSLRPAEGTDTQYF. V gene TRBV18 combines with J gene TRBJ2-3; possible D gene TRBD2, 5 bases. V lost 6 bases and J lost 3, with 19 bases in between. This CDR3 has 16 amino acids. In germline, CDR1 is KGHSH, CDR2 LQKENI.

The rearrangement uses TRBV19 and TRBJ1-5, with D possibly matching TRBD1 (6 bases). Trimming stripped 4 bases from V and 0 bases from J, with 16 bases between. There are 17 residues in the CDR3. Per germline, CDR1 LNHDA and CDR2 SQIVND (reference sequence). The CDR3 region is CASSRVVGQPSNQPQHF. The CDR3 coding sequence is TGTGCCAGTAGTAGGGTGGTGGGACAACCTAGCAATCAGCCCCAGCATTTT.

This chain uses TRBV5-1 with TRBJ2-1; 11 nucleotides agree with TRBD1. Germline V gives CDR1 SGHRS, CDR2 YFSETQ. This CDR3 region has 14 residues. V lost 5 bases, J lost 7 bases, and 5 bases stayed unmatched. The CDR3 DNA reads TGCGCCAGCAGTAACGGACAGGGGGCAAATGAGCAGTTCTTC. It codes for CASSNGQGANEQFF.

The CDR3 protein is CATTVIMGTDANYGYTF. CDR3 bases: TGTGCCACCACAGTTATTATGGGGACAGATGCTAACTATGGCTACACCTTC. This chain joins TRBV28 and TRBJ1-2, with TRBD1 matching over 7 bases. CDR3 length: 17 amino acids. V lost 10 bases to trimming and J lost 0 bases; unmatched junction nucleotides: 17. CDR1 and CDR2 from the germline V gene are MDHEN and SYDVKM.

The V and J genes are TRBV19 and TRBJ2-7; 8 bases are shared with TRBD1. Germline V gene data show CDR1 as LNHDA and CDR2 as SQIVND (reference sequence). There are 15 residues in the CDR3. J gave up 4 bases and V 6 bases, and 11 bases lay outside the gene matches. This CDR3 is CASRKTGTGLYEQYF. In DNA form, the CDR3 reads TGTGCCAGTAGGAAGACCGGGACAGGTCTATACGAGCAGTACTTC.

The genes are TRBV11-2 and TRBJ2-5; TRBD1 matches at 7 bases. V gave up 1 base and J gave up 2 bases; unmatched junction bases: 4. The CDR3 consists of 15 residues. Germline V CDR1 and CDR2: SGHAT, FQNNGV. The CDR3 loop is CASSLVADRQETQYF. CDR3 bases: TGTGCCAGCAGCTTAGTTGCGGACAGGCAAGAGACCCAGTACTTC.

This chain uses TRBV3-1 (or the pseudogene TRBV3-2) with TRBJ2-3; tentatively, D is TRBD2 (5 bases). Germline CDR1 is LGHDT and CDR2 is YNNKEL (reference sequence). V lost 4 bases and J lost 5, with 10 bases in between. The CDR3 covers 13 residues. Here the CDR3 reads CASSRQAGDTQYF. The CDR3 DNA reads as TGTGCCAGCAGCCGGCAGGCGGGAGATACGCAGTATTTT.

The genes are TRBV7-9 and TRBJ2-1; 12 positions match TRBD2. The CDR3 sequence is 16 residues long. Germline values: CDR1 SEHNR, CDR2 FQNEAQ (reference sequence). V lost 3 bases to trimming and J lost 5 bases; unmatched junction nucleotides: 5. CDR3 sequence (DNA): TGTGCCAGCAGCTTTGAACTAGCGGGGGGCAACAATGAGCAGTTCTTC. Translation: CASSFELAGGNNEQFF.

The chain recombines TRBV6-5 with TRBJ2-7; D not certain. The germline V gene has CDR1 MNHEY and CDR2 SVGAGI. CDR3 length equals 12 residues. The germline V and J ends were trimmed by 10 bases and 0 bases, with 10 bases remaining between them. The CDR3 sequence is CATTPSSYEQYF. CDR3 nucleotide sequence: TGTGCCACCACGCCTAGCTCCTACGAGCAGTACTTC.